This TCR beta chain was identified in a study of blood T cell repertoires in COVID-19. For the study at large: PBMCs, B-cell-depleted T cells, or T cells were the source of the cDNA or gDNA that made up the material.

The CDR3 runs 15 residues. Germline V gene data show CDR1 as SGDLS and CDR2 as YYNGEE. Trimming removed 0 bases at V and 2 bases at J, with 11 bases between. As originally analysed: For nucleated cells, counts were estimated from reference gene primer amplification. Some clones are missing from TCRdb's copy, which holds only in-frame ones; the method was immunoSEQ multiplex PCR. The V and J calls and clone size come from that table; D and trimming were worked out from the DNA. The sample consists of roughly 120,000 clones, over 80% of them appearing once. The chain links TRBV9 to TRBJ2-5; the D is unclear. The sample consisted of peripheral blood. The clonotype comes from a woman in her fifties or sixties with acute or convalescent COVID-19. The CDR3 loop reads CASSVDPGSQETQYF. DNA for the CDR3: TGTGCCAGCAGCGTAGATCCAGGATCACAAGAGACCCAGTACTTC.